This T cell receptor beta chain came from a study of T cells in Graves' hyperthyroidism and ophthalmopathy. Stable Graves' hyperthyroidism meant no ophthalmopathy progression within 18 months. Lactation, pregnancy, other autoimmune disease or uncontrolled infection led to exclusion of patients. Germline CDR1 reads SGHKS; CDR2 reads YYEKEE (reference sequence). The CDR3 length is 15 residues. TCR beta CDR3 regions were amplified from RNA transcripts. HTBI primers were the set used in a first-round RT-PCR of the TCR CDR3. MiXCR was run by TCRdb on the multiplex PCR reads, yielding one entry per CDR3 protein. The table records roughly 93,000 distinct CDR3 sequences, about 40% of them present only once. This clonotype was recorded many times. The antigen remains unidentified. Its ends do not fully match the called genes, so a read error is possible. Study observations and caveats: Ophthalmopathy onset followed model prediction by a median about six months.

The V gene is TRBV5-5, the J gene TRBJ2-2; D unresolved. Sequences were obtained from peripheral blood or thyroid tissue (not recorded which). The receptor's source is a woman aged 25 to 39 with Graves' hyperthyroidism. The CDR3 region has the DNA TGTTCCAGCAGCGCGGACCCACGGAGCACCGGGGAGCTGTTTTTT. Protein sequence: CSSSADPRSTGELFF.